Below, one T cell receptor beta chain is given with its context. CDR3 length: 18 amino acids. The V end lost 0 bases, the J end lost 4 bases, and 19 bases lay between the germline ends. Germline V gene lookup returns CDR1 MNHEY and CDR2 SVGAGI. These data come from a study of T cells in Graves' hyperthyroidism and ophthalmopathy. TCR beta CDR3 regions were amplified from RNA transcripts. Initially, a first-round RT-PCR of the TCR CDR3 employed the HTBI primer set. From the multiplex PCR reads, TCRdb called clonotypes with MiXCR, one entry per CDR3 protein. Found here are around 300,000 distinct CDR3 sequences, 20% to 25% of them singletons; the top ten hold roughly 60%.

This chain links TRBV6-5 with TRBJ2-1, with a tentative D call TRBD2 (6 bases). Input material: blood. The source is a man aged 30 to 45 with Graves' ophthalmopathy. The CDR3 region is CASSYSEFGSGNYNEQFF. DNA for the CDR3: TGTGCCAGCAGTTACTCTGAATTCGGGAGTGGGAATTACAATGAGCAGTTCTTC.